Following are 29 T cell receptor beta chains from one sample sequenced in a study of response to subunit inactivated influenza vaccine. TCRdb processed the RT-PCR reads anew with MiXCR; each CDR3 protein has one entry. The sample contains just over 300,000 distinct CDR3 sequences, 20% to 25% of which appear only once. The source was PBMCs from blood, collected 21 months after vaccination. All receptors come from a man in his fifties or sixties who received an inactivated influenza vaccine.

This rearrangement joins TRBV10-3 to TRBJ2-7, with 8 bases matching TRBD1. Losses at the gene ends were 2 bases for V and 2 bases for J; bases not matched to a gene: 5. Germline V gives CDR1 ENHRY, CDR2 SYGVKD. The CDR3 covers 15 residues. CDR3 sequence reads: CAISEGQGGTYEQYF. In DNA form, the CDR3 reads TGTGCCATCAGTGAGGGACAGGGAGGCACCTACGAGCAGTACTTC.

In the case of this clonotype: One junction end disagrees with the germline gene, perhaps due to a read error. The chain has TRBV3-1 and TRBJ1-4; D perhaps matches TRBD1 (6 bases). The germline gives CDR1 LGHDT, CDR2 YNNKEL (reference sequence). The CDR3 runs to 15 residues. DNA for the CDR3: TGTGCCAGCAGCCAAGATCGTATAGCGGGGACACCCACATATTTT. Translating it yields CASSQDRIAGTPTYF.

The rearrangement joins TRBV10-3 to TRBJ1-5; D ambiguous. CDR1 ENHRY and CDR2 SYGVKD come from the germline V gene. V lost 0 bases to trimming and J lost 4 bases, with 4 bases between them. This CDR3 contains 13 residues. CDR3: CAISESENQPQHF. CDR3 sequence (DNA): TGTGCCATCAGTGAGTCCGAGAATCAGCCCCAGCATTTT.

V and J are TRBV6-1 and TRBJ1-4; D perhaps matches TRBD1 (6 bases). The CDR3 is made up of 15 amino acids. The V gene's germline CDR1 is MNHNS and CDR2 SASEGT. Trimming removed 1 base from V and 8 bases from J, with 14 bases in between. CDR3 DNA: TGTGCCAGCAGTGAAGATACAGGGTGGGAGGAAAAACTGTTTTTT. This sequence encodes CASSEDTGWEEKLFF.

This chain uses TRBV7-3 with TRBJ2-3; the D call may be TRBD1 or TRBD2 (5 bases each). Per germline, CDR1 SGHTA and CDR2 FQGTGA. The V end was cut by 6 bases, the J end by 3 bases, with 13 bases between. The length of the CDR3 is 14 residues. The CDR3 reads CASSSLGPTDTQYF. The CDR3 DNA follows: TGTGCCAGCAGTTCGCTGGGACCTACAGATACGCAGTATTTT.

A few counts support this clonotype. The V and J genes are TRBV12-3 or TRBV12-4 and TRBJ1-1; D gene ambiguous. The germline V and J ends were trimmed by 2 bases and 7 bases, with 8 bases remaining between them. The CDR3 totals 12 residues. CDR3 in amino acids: CASSLLTFEAFF. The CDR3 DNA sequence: TGTGCCAGCAGTTTATTGACATTTGAAGCTTTCTTT.

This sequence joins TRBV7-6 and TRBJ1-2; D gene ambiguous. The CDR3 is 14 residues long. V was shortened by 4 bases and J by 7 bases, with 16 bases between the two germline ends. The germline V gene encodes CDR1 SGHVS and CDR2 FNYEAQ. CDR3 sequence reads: CASSSIPILGGYTF. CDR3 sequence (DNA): TGTGCCAGCAGCTCGATCCCCATATTAGGTGGCTACACCTTC.

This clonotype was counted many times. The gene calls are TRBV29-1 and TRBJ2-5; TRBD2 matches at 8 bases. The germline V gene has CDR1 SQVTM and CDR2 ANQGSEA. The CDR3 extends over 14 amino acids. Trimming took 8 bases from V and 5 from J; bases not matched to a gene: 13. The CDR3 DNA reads TGCAGCTACGGTTTAGGCGGGAGGTTTGAGACCCAGTACTTC. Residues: CSYGLGGRFETQYF.

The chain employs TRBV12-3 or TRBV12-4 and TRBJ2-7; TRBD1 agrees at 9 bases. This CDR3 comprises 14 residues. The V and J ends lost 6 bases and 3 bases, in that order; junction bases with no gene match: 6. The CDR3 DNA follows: TGTGCCAGCAGCCGTGGACAGGGGCGCTACGAGCAGTACTTC. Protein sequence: CASSRGQGRYEQYF.

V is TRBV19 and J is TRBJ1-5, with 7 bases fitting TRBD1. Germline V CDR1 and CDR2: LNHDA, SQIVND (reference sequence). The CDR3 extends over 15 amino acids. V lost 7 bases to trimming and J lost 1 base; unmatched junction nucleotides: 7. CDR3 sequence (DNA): TGTGCCAGTACCCCAGGGACAGCGAGCAATCAGCCCCAGCATTTT. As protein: CASTPGTASNQPQHF.

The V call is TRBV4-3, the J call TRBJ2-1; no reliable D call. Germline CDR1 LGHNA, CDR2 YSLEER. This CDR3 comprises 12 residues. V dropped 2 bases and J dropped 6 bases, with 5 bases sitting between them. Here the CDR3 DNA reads TGCGCCAGCAGCCAATACGGCAATGAGCAGTTCTTC. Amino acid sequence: CASSQYGNEQFF.

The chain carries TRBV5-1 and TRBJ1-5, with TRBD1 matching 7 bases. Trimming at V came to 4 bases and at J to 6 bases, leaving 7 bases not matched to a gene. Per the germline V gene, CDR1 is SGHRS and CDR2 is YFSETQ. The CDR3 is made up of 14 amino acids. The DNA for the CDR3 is TGCGCCAGCAGCCAGACAGGGATCGGTCAGCCCCAGCATTTT. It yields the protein CASSQTGIGQPQHF. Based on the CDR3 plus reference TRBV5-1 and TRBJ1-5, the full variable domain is KAGVTQTPRYLIKTRGQQVTLSCSPISGHRSVSWYQQTPGQGLQFLFEYFSETQRNKGNFPGRFSGRQFSNSRSEMNVSTLELGDSALYLCASSQTGIGQPQHFGDGTRLSIL.

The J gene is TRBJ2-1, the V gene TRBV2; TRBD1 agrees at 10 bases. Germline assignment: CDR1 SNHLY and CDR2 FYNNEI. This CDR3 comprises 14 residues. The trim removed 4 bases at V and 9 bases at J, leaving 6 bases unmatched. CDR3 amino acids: CASSVRQGATEQFF. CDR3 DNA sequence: TGTGCCAGCAGTGTCAGACAGGGGGCGACTGAGCAGTTCTTC.

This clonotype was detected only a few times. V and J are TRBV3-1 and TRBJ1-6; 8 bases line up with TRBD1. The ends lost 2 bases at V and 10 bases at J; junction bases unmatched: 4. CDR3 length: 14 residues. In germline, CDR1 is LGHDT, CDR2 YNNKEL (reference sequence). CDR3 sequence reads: CASSQRDRRSPLHF. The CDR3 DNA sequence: TGTGCCAGCAGCCAACGGGACAGGAGATCACCCCTCCACTTT.

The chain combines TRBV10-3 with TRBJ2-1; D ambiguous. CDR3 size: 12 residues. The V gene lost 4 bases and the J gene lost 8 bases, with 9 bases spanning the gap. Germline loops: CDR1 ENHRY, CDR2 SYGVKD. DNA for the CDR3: TGTGCCATCAGTGCCGGAGTGGATGAGCAGTTCTTC. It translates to CAISAGVDEQFF.

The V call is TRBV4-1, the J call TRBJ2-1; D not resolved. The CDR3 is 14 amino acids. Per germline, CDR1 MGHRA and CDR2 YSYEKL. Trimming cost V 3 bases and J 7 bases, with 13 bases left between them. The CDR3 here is CASSHPGTKNEQFF. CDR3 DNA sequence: TGCGCCAGCAGCCACCCCGGAACAAAGAATGAGCAGTTCTTC.

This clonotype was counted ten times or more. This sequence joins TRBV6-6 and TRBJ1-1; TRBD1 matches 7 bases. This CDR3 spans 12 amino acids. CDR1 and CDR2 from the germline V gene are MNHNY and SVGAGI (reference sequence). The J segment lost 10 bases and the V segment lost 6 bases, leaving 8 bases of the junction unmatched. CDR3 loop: CASSRDRGRAFF. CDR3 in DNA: TGTGCCAGCAGCCGGGACAGAGGAAGAGCTTTCTTT.

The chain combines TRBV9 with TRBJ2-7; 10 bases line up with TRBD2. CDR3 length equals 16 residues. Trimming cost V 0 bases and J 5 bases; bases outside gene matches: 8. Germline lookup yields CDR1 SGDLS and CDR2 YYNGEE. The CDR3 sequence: CASSVGGLAGVNEQYF. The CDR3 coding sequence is TGTGCCAGCAGCGTAGGGGGGCTAGCGGGAGTAAACGAGCAGTACTTC.

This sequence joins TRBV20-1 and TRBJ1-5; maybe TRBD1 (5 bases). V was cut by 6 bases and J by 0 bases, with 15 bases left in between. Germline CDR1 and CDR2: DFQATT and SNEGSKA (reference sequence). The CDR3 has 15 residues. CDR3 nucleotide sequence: TGCAGTGCCAAGGGAGGGGCCTCTAGCAATCAGCCCCAGCATTTT. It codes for CSAKGGASSNQPQHF.

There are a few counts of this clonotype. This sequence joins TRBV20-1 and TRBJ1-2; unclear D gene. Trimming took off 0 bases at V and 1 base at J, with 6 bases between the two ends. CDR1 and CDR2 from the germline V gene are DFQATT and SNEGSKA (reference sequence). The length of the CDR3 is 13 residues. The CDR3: CSARDTVNYGYTF. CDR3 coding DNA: TGCAGTGCTAGAGATACAGTTAACTATGGCTACACCTTC.

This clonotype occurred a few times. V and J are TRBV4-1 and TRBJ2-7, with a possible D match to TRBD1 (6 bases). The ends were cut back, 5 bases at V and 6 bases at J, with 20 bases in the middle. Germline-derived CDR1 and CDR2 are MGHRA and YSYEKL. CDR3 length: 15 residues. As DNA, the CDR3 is TGCGCCAGCAGCTCTTTTATTCCAGGGGATGGCGAGCAGTACTTC. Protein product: CASSSFIPGDGEQYF.

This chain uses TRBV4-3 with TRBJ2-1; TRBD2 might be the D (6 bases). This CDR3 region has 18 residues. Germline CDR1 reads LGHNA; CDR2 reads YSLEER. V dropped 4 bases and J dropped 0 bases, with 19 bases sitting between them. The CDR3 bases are TGCGCCAGCAGCCCGGGACTCCGGACATCCCTCTCCTACAATGAGCAGTTCTTC. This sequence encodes CASSPGLRTSLSYNEQFF.

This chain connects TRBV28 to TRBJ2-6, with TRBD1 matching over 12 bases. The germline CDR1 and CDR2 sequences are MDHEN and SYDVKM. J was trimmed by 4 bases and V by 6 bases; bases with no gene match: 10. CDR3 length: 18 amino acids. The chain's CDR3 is CASRDLGQGARGANVLTF. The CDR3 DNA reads TGTGCCAGCAGAGACTTGGGACAGGGGGCGCGCGGGGCCAACGTCCTGACTTTC.

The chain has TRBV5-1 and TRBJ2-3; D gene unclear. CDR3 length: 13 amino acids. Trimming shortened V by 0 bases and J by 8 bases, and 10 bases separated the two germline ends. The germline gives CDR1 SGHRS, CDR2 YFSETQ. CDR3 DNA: TGCGCCAGCAGCTTGGCCGATATGGGTACGCAGTATTTT. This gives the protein CASSLADMGTQYF.

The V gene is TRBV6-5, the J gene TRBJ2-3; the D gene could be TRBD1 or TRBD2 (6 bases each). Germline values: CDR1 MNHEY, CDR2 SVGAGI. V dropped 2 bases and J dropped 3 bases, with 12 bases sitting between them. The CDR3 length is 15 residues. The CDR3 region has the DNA TGTGCCAGCAGTTACGTGGGGGGCTGGACAGATACGCAGTATTTT. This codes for CASSYVGGWTDTQYF.

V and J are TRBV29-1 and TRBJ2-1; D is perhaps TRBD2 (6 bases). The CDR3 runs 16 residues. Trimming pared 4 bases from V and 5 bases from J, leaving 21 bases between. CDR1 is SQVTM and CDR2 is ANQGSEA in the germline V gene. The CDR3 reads CSVVLPLKRAHNEQFF. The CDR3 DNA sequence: TGCAGCGTTGTTCTCCCCCTAAAGCGGGCTCACAATGAGCAGTTCTTC.

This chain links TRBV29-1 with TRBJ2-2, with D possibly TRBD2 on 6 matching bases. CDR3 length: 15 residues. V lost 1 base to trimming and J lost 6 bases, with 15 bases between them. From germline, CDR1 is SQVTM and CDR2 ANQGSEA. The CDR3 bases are TGCAGCGTTGAAGGGATCGGGAGTGTAGCCGGGGAGCTGTTTTTT. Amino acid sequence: CSVEGIGSVAGELFF.

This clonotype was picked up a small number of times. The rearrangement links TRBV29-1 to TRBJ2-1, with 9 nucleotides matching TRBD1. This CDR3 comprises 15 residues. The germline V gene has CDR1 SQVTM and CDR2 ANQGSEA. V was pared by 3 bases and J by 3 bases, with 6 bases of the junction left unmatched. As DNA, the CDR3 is TGCAGCGTTGAGGCTCTGGGACAGGGCTACAATGAGCAGTTCTTC. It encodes CSVEALGQGYNEQFF.

CDR3 nucleotide sequence: TGCAGTGCTAGCCCCGGCGGGGGAGGCAATCAGCCCCAGCATTTT. Amino acid sequence: CSASPGGGGNQPQHF. This rearrangement joins TRBV20-1 to TRBJ1-5; D may be TRBD1 (5 bases). The CDR3 covers 15 residues. Germline loops: CDR1 DFQATT, CDR2 SNEGSKA (reference sequence). Trimming left V 3 bases short and J 2 bases short, with 14 bases between.